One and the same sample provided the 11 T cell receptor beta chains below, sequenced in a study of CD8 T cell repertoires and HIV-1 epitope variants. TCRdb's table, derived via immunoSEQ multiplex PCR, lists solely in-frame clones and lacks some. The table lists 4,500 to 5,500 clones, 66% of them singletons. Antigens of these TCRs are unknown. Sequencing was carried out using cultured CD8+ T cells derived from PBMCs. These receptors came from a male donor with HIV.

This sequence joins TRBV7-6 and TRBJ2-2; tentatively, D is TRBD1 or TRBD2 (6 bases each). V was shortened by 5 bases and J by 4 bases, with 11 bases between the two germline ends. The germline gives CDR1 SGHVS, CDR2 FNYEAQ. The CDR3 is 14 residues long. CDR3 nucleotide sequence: TGTGCCAGCAGCGGGGGGCGGCGCACCGGGGAGCTGTTTTTT. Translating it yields CASSGGRRTGELFF.

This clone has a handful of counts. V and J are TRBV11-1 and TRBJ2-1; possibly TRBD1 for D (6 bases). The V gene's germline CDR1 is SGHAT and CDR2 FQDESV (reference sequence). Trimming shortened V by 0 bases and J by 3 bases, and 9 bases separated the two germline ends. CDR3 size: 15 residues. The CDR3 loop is CASSLAGQSYNEQFF. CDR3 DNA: TGTGCCAGCAGCTTAGCCGGACAGAGCTACAATGAGCAGTTCTTC.

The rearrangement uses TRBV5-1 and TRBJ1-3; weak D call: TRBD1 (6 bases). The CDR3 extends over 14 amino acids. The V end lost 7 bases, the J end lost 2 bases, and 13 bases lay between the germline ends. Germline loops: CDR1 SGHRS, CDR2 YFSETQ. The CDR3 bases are TGCGCCAGCGGGGGGGGCACTGCTGGAAACACCATATATTTT. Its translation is CASGGGTAGNTIYF.

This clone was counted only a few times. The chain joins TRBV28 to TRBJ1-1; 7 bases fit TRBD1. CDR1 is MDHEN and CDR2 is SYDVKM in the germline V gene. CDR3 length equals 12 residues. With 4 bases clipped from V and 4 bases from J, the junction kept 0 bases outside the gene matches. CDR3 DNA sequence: TGTGCCAGCAGTTCAGGGGGCACTGAAGCTTTCTTT. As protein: CASSSGGTEAFF.

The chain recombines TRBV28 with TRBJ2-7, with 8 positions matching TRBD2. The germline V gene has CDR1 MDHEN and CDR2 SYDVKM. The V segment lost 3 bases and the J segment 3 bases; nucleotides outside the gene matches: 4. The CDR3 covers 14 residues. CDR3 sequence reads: CASSFGSGNYEQYF. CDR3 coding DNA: TGTGCCAGCAGTTTTGGTAGCGGGAACTACGAGCAGTACTTC.

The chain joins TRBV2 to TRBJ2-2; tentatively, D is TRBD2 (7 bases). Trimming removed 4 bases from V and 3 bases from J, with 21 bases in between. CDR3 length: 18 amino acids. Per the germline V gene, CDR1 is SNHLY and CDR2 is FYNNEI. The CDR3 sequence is CASSAGASGMRDTGELFF. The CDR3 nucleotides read TGTGCCAGCAGTGCGGGGGCTAGCGGTATGCGAGACACCGGGGAGCTGTTTTTT.

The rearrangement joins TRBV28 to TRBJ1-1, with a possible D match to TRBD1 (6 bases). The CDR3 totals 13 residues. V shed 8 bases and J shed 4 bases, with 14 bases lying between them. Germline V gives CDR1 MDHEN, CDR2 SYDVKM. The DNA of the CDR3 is TGTGCCAGCGCCCAGGGGTTGGGCACTGAAGCTTTCTTT. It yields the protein CASAQGLGTEAFF.

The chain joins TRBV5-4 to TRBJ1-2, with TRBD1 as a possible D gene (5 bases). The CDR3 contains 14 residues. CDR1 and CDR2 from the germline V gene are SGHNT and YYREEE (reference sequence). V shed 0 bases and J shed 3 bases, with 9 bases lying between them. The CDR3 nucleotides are TGTGCCAGCAGCTTGGATGACAGTTACTATGGCTACACCTTC. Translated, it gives CASSLDDSYYGYTF.

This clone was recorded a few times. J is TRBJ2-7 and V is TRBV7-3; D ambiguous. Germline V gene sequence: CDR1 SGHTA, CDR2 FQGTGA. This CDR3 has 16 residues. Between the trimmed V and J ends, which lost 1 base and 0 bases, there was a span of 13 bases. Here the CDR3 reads CASSLMSQSTSYEQYF. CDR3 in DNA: TGTGCCAGCAGCTTAATGTCCCAGTCGACCTCCTACGAGCAGTACTTC. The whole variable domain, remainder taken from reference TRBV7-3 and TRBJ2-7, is GAGVSQTPSNKVTEKGKYVELRCDPISGHTALYWYRQSLGQGPEFLIYFQGTGAADDSGLPNDRFFAVRPEGSVSTLKIQRTERGDSAVYLCASSLMSQSTSYEQYFGPGTRLTVT.

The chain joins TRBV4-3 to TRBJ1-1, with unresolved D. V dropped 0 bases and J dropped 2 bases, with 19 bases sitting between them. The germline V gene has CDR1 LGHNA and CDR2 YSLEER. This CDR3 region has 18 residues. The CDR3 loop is CASSQEEGDHGPNTEAFF. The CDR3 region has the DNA TGCGCCAGCAGCCAAGAAGAAGGAGATCACGGACCAAACACTGAAGCTTTCTTT.

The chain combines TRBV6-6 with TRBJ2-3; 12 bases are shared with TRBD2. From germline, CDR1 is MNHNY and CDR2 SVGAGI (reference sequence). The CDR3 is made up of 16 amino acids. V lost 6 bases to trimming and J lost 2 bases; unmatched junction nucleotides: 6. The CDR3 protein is CASSSGLAGSTDTQYF. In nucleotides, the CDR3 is TGTGCCAGCAGCTCCGGACTAGCGGGATCCACAGATACGCAGTATTTT.